The 7 T cell receptor beta chains below come from one sample, sequenced in a study of shared clonotypes between healthy human individuals. Sequencing was performed with immunoSEQ multiplex PCR; in TCRdb, only in-frame clones are kept and a portion is missing. The sample holds more than 2,000,000 clones, approximately 90% seen once. The specimen sequenced was naive CD4+ T cells sorted from blood. Subset given: CD45RA+ positively selected. The receptors were gathered from a young man in good health.

About this clone itself: Other nucleotide sequences from this sample produce the same CDR3. This chain connects TRBV6-5 to TRBJ1-1, with D perhaps TRBD1 (6 bases). This CDR3 comprises 14 residues. CDR1 and CDR2 from the germline V gene are MNHEY and SVGAGI. V gave up 5 bases and J gave up 6 bases, with 16 bases separating them. For the CDR3, the DNA is TGTGCCAGCAGTCCCTCTCGACAGGCACCTGAAGCTTTCTTT. Amino acid sequence: CASSPSRQAPEAFF.

The CDR3 nucleotides read TGTGCCAGTAGTATCAGAGGGCAGGGCGCCGATACGCAGTATTTT. Translated: CASSIRGQGADTQYF. The chain uses TRBV19 and TRBJ2-3; D assignment may be TRBD1 or TRBD2 (5 bases each). Germline V gene lookup returns CDR1 LNHDA and CDR2 SQIVND (reference sequence). Trimming cost V 3 bases and J 6 bases, with 16 bases left between them. CDR3 length: 15 residues. The variable domain in full, completed from reference TRBV19 and TRBJ2-3, reads DGGITQSPKYLFRKEGQNVTLSCEQNLNHDAMYWYRQDPGQGLRLIYYSQIVNDFQKGDIAEGYSVSREKKESFPLTVTSAQKNPTAFYLCASSIRGQGADTQYFGPGTRLTVL.

The V call is TRBV5-4, the J call TRBJ2-7, with D unclear. This CDR3 is built from 13 residues. With 0 bases removed from V and 5 bases from J, the gap between germline ends came to 9 bases. Germline V gene data show CDR1 as SGHNT and CDR2 as YYREEE (reference sequence). The CDR3, as DNA: TGTGCCAGCAGCTTGGATTTCGTAGACGAGCAGTACTTC. Its translation is CASSLDFVDEQYF.

The rearrangement uses TRBV7-8 and TRBJ2-1, with a tentative D call TRBD2 (5 bases). V was shortened by 3 bases and J by 9 bases, with 12 bases between the two germline ends. The V gene's germline CDR1 is SGHVS and CDR2 FQNEAQ. There are 13 residues in the CDR3. CDR3: CASSLATTIEQFF. As DNA, the CDR3 is TGTGCCAGCAGCTTGGCGACTACTATTGAGCAGTTCTTC.

This clone was detected only once. This rearrangement joins TRBV7-2 to TRBJ1-2; D not resolved. Germline loops: CDR1 SGHTA, CDR2 FQGNSA. V lost 1 base and J 4 bases, leaving 7 bases between the germline ends. CDR3 length: 13 residues. In DNA form, the CDR3 reads TGTGCCAGCAGCTTAGGACGGTCCTATGGCTACACCTTC. It is translated as CASSLGRSYGYTF.

The J gene is TRBJ2-3, the V gene TRBV5-4; 9 bases line up with TRBD2. Trimming removed 1 base from V and 1 base from J; junction bases left unmatched: 4. Germline-derived CDR1 and CDR2 are SGHNT and YYREEE (reference sequence). This CDR3 has 16 amino acids. In DNA, the CDR3 is TGTGCCAGCAGCTTGCTTAAGCGGGGGGGCACAGATACGCAGTATTTT. This translates into CASSLLKRGGTDTQYF. Based on the CDR3 plus reference TRBV5-4 and TRBJ2-3, the full variable domain is ETGVTQSPTHLIKTRGQQVTLRCSSQSGHNTVSWYQQALGQGPQFIFQYYREEENGRGNFPPRFSGLQFPNYSSELNVNALELDDSALYLCASSLLKRGGTDTQYFGPGTRLTVL.

This chain uses TRBV5-4 with TRBJ1-2, with D perhaps matching TRBD1 (5 bases). In germline, CDR1 is SGHNT, CDR2 YYREEE (reference sequence). This CDR3 is built from 13 residues. V was shortened by 4 bases and J by 4 bases, with 11 bases between the two germline ends. CDR3 amino acids: CASSAGRSYGYTF. The DNA for the CDR3 is TGTGCCAGCAGCGCGGGACGGAGCTATGGCTACACCTTC.